Listed below are T cell receptor beta chains from one sample, sequenced in a study of cytomegalovirus exposure and HLA in healthy donors. Profiled with immunoSEQ multiplex PCR; TCRdb holds only in-frame clones, not every one. The data hold approximately 240,000 clones, with 70% to 85% observed a single time. The sample consisted of PBMCs. The receptors were gathered from a woman aged 40 to 49 in good health and CMV-seronegative. Both conserved end residues are part of each CDR3.

j_gene: TRBJ2-1
v_gene: TRBV28
CDR3aa: CASSSPDMAGEFF

j_gene: TRBJ2-1
v_gene: TRBV7-9
CDR3aa: CASSLARTQGDNEQFF

j_gene: TRBJ2-1
v_gene: TRBV5-4
CDR3aa: CASSLAQINEQFF

j_gene: TRBJ2-1
v_gene: TRBV29-1
CDR3aa: CSVEEEWVEEQFF

j_gene: TRBJ2-1
v_gene: TRBV19
CDR3aa: CASSTLRVGEQFF

j_gene: TRBJ2-5
v_gene: TRBV2
CDR3aa: CASGGNQETQYF

j_gene: TRBJ2-2
v_gene: TRBV30
CDR3aa: CAWRSLAGGTGELFF

j_gene: TRBJ2-1
v_gene: TRBV7-9
CDR3aa: CASSAGVTSLDEQFF

j_gene: TRBJ1-5
v_gene: TRBV5-1
CDR3aa: CASSLDFPNQPQHF

j_gene: TRBJ2-5
v_gene: TRBV5-4
CDR3aa: CASSKLADQETQYF

j_gene: TRBJ1-5
v_gene: TRBV7-8
CDR3aa: CASSFSELRGNQPQHF

j_gene: TRBJ1-5
v_gene: TRBV5-1
CDR3aa: CASSLDRNQPQHF

j_gene: TRBJ1-5
v_gene: TRBV30
CDR3aa: CAWTDNSNQPQHF

j_gene: TRBJ1-5
v_gene: TRBV5-1
CDR3aa: CASSPAGGSNQPQHF

j_gene: TRBJ1-1
v_gene: TRBV5-1
CDR3aa: CASSSTTGNTEAFF

j_gene: TRBJ2-7
v_gene: TRBV6-5
CDR3aa: CASSYQYRGSYEQYF

j_gene: TRBJ2-7
v_gene: TRBV27
CDR3aa: CASSAGTGVSYEQYF

j_gene: TRBJ1-2
v_gene: TRBV29-1
CDR3aa: CSVRHGEGYTF

j_gene: .
v_gene: TRBV7-9
CDR3aa: CASRGASSYEQYF

j_gene: TRBJ2-2
v_gene: TRBV19
CDR3aa: CASCGVTGELFF

j_gene: TRBJ1-3
v_gene: TRBV25-1
CDR3aa: CASSEKRDSGNTIYF

j_gene: TRBJ1-6
v_gene: TRBV5-6
CDR3aa: CASSPSGIIGAALHF

j_gene: TRBJ1-4
v_gene: TRBV6-1
CDR3aa: CASQDRGPRKLFF

j_gene: TRBJ2-5
v_gene: TRBV30
CDR3aa: CAWTLGQGSQETQYF

j_gene: TRBJ2-5
v_gene: TRBV7-3
CDR3aa: CASSLSQRETQYF

j_gene: TRBJ1-2
v_gene: TRBV4-1
CDR3aa: CASSPHAVVHGYTF

j_gene: TRBJ2-1
v_gene: TRBV9
CDR3aa: CASSPRPTGVYNEQFF

j_gene: TRBJ2-7
v_gene: TRBV13
CDR3aa: CASSFGTSGGHEQYF

j_gene: TRBJ1-4
v_gene: TRBV5-4
CDR3aa: CASSLGGRATNEKLFF

j_gene: TRBJ2-2
v_gene: TRBV7-9
CDR3aa: CASSSLTSNTGELFF

j_gene: TRBJ1-5
v_gene: TRBV28
CDR3aa: CASSLKLGNQPQHF

j_gene: TRBJ1-1
v_gene: TRBV10-3
CDR3aa: CAISGKTGVNTEAFF

j_gene: TRBJ1-2
v_gene: TRBV5-6
CDR3aa: CASSFGLTGDYGYTF

j_gene: TRBJ1-6
v_gene: TRBV27
CDR3aa: CASSLSRVNSPLHF

j_gene: TRBJ2-7
v_gene: TRBV15
CDR3aa: CATSRGGLPYEQYF

j_gene: TRBJ1-1
v_gene: TRBV19
CDR3aa: CGQGIEAFF

j_gene: TRBJ2-5
v_gene: TRBV5-4
CDR3aa: CASSLAGPEETQYF

j_gene: TRBJ2-3
v_gene: TRBV7-3
CDR3aa: CASSPTGRDTQYF

j_gene: TRBJ2-5
v_gene: TRBV30
CDR3aa: CAWSPAGTQYF

j_gene: TRBJ1-2
v_gene: TRBV4-3
CDR3aa: CASSQDSRGAQGYTF

j_gene: TRBJ1-5
v_gene: TRBV29-1
CDR3aa: CSVAGVGQPQHF

j_gene: TRBJ1-1
v_gene: TRBV9
CDR3aa: CASSTTGGWVNTEAFF

j_gene: TRBJ1-1
v_gene: TRBV19
CDR3aa: CASSIHMNTEAFF

j_gene: TRBJ1-1
v_gene: TRBV28
CDR3aa: CASRGPGQNTEAFF

j_gene: TRBJ2-1
v_gene: TRBV11-3
CDR3aa: CASSSQGYEQFF

j_gene: TRBJ2-5
v_gene: TRBV2
CDR3aa: CASSENGPQETQYF

j_gene: TRBJ2-2
v_gene: TRBV6-6
CDR3aa: CASSSRPTGELFF

j_gene: TRBJ2-3
v_gene: TRBV7-9
CDR3aa: CASSLVSGRGGTDTQYF

j_gene: TRBJ1-6
v_gene: TRBV6-5
CDR3aa: CASSSSTTGVASPLHF

j_gene: TRBJ2-2
v_gene: TRBV28
CDR3aa: CASSQRQGFTGELFF

j_gene: TRBJ1-3
v_gene: TRBV18
CDR3aa: CASSATTGSENTIYF

j_gene: TRBJ2-7
v_gene: TRBV27
CDR3aa: CASRDRGRAYEQYF

j_gene: TRBJ1-1
v_gene: TRBV11-2
CDR3aa: CASSPARYVGRAGTEAFF